The entry below describes one TCR beta chain. The source of the sample is a study of OX40 agonist ivuxolimab in advanced cancers. In the study overall: Patients got intravenous ivuxolimab at 0.01 to 10 mg/kg every 2 weeks. Recorded diagnoses for dose-escalation patients were hepatocellular carcinoma, melanoma, renal cell or head and neck cancer. Of mixed ages from about 23 to 90 and averaging about 56 years, the group was over 80% male.

This CDR3 spans 14 amino acids. CDR1 and CDR2 from the germline V gene are SGHAT and FQDESV (reference sequence). Trimming cost V 5 bases and J 4 bases, with 15 bases left between them. Generated by immunoSEQ multiplex PCR, the TCRdb table keeps only in-frame clones and is missing some. The table shows about 56,000 clones, with about 83% occurring only once. This sequence joins TRBV11-1 and TRBJ2-7; D might be TRBD1 (6 bases). The specimen comprised CD4+ or CD8+ T cells sorted from blood, sampled in a trial of the OX40 agonist ivuxolimab. This TCR was recovered from an adult with an advanced solid tumor such as melanoma, head and neck, liver or kidney cancer. This CDR3 reads CASSPDRLGYEQYF. CDR3 nucleotides: TGTGCCAGCAGCCCCGACAGGTTGGGGTACGAGCAGTACTTC.